Listed below are T cell receptor beta chains from one sample, sequenced in a study of beta chain features in type 1 diabetes. This table comes from immunoSEQ multiplex PCR, and its TCRdb copy is limited to in-frame clones, with some not included. The sample lists 300,000 to 450,000 clones; about 20% were seen once. The sample taken for sequencing was naive CD4+ T cells from blood. The receptors originated from a woman younger than 30 in good health. The CDR3 runs from the conserved cysteine through the conserved F or W. A D gene is named only where the DNA matches it firmly. Size is stated for part of the rows, as once, few or many counts, or as a class when the clone is expanded.

D gene: TRBD1
V gene: TRBV5-1
clone size: few
J gene: TRBJ2-5
CDR3 protein: CASSVRTGSQETQYF
CDR3 DNA: TGCGCCAGCAGCGTTAGGACAGGGAGCCAAGAGACCCAGTACTTC

D gene: TRBD1
V gene: TRBV9
clone size: few
J gene: TRBJ2-6
CDR3 protein: CASSPPTDRAGANVLTF
CDR3 DNA: TGTGCCAGCAGCCCCCCGACCGACAGGGCTGGGGCCAACGTCCTGACTTTC

D gene: TRBD2
V gene: TRBV14
clone size: .
J gene: TRBJ2-3
CDR3 protein: CASSQGPRTSGTDTQYF
CDR3 DNA: TGTGCCAGCAGCCAAGGCCCTAGGACTAGCGGCACAGATACGCAGTATTTT

D gene: .
V gene: TRBV2
clone size: .
J gene: TRBJ2-7
CDR3 protein: CACRVLYEQYF
CDR3 DNA: TGTGCCTGCCGTGTGTTATACGAGCAGTACTTC

D gene: .
V gene: TRBV4-2
clone size: few
J gene: TRBJ2-7
CDR3 protein: CASSQDRGQTYEQYF
CDR3 DNA: TGTGCCAGCAGCCAAGATCGCGGGCAAACCTACGAGCAGTACTTC

D gene: .
V gene: TRBV30
clone size: once
J gene: TRBJ1-5
CDR3 protein: CAWSVGRDQPQHF
CDR3 DNA: TGTGCCTGGAGTGTAGGGAGGGATCAGCCCCAGCATTTT

D gene: TRBD2
V gene: TRBV5-1
clone size: few
J gene: TRBJ2-5
CDR3 protein: CASSSLAGGTQETQYF
CDR3 DNA: TGCGCCAGCAGCTCCTTAGCGGGGGGGACCCAAGAGACCCAGTACTTC

D gene: TRBD1
V gene: TRBV7-2
clone size: few
J gene: TRBJ1-1
CDR3 protein: CASSVSRGPGTEAFF
CDR3 DNA: TGTGCCAGCAGTGTTTCCAGGGGGCCGGGCACTGAAGCTTTCTTT

D gene: .
V gene: TRBV9
clone size: .
J gene: TRBJ2-7
CDR3 protein: CASSVEGGSSYEQYF
CDR3 DNA: TGTGCCAGCAGCGTAGAAGGAGGGAGCTCCTACGAGCAGTACTTC

D gene: .
V gene: TRBV27
clone size: .
J gene: TRBJ2-6
CDR3 protein: CASSSIRSSGANVLTF
CDR3 DNA: TGTGCCAGCAGTTCTATCCGGTCCTCTGGGGCCAACGTCCTGACTTTC

D gene: .
V gene: TRBV14
clone size: few
J gene: TRBJ1-1
CDR3 protein: CASSLQANTEAFF
CDR3 DNA: TGTGCCAGCAGTTTACAGGCGAACACTGAAGCTTTCTTT

D gene: .
V gene: TRBV5-1
clone size: .
J gene: TRBJ1-1
CDR3 protein: CASSLNQGGDTEAFF
CDR3 DNA: TGCGCCAGCAGCCTAAATCAGGGAGGTGACACTGAAGCTTTCTTT

D gene: .
V gene: TRBV18
clone size: .
J gene: TRBJ1-5
CDR3 protein: CASSTGGGNQPQHF
CDR3 DNA: TGTGCCAGCTCAACAGGAGGGGGCAATCAGCCCCAGCATTTT

D gene: .
V gene: TRBV30
clone size: few
J gene: TRBJ2-3
CDR3 protein: CAWSQSTDTQYF
CDR3 DNA: TGTGCCTGGAGTCAGAGCACAGATACGCAGTATTTT

D gene: .
V gene: TRBV18
clone size: .
J gene: TRBJ2-5
CDR3 protein: CASSPPQWLETQYF
CDR3 DNA: TGTGCCAGCTCACCACCGCAGTGGTTGGAGACCCAGTACTTC

D gene: .
V gene: TRBV11-2
clone size: few
J gene: TRBJ2-7
CDR3 protein: CASSHTSRVGEQYF
CDR3 DNA: TGTGCCAGCAGTCACACCTCTCGGGTAGGCGAGCAGTACTTC

D gene: .
V gene: TRBV18
clone size: few
J gene: TRBJ1-2
CDR3 protein: CASSPTASNYGYTF
CDR3 DNA: TGTGCCAGCTCGCCAACAGCTTCTAACTATGGCTACACCTTC

D gene: TRBD1
V gene: TRBV19
clone size: .
J gene: TRBJ2-5
CDR3 protein: CASSMAGQGTETQYF
CDR3 DNA: TGTGCCAGTAGTATGGCCGGACAGGGTACAGAGACCCAGTACTTC

D gene: .
V gene: TRBV30
clone size: .
J gene: TRBJ1-5
CDR3 protein: CAWTVGPRDNQPQHF
CDR3 DNA: TGTGCCTGGACCGTAGGGCCCCGGGATAATCAGCCCCAGCATTTT

D gene: .
V gene: TRBV9
clone size: few
J gene: TRBJ1-3
CDR3 protein: CASSVDSPGNTIYF
CDR3 DNA: TGTGCCAGCAGCGTAGATAGCCCTGGAAACACCATATATTTT

D gene: .
V gene: TRBV30
clone size: .
J gene: TRBJ1-2
CDR3 protein: CAWSVGGSYYGYTF
CDR3 DNA: TGTGCCTGGAGTGTAGGCGGCAGCTACTATGGCTACACCTTC

D gene: .
V gene: TRBV27
clone size: few
J gene: TRBJ2-7
CDR3 protein: CASSLPPLAEQYF
CDR3 DNA: TGTGCCAGCAGTTTGCCTCCTCTAGCGGAGCAGTACTTC

D gene: TRBD2
V gene: TRBV5-1
clone size: few
J gene: TRBJ2-1
CDR3 protein: CASSLVTSGGEQFF
CDR3 DNA: TGCGCCAGCAGCTTGGTAACTAGCGGGGGAGAGCAGTTCTTC

D gene: .
V gene: TRBV7-8
clone size: .
J gene: TRBJ2-7
CDR3 protein: CASSLVGTTYEQYF
CDR3 DNA: TGTGCCAGCAGCTTAGTCGGTACCACCTACGAGCAGTACTTC

D gene: .
V gene: TRBV7-9
clone size: few
J gene: TRBJ2-1
CDR3 protein: CASSLSQRPGSQFF
CDR3 DNA: TGTGCCAGCAGCTTAAGCCAGCGGCCGGGGTCGCAGTTCTTC

D gene: TRBD1
V gene: TRBV5-1
clone size: .
J gene: TRBJ2-1
CDR3 protein: CASSVPGGQTTNNEQFF
CDR3 DNA: TGCGCCAGCAGCGTGCCAGGGGGCCAAACGACCAACAATGAGCAGTTCTTC

D gene: .
V gene: TRBV30
clone size: .
J gene: TRBJ2-4
CDR3 protein: CACSRGSENIQYF
CDR3 DNA: TGTGCCTGTAGTAGGGGTTCAGAAAACATTCAGTACTTC

D gene: TRBD1
V gene: TRBV2
clone size: .
J gene: TRBJ1-2
CDR3 protein: CASSRQGANYGYTF
CDR3 DNA: TGTGCCAGCAGCCGTCAGGGGGCGAACTATGGCTACACCTTC

D gene: .
V gene: TRBV4-2
clone size: few
J gene: TRBJ1-2
CDR3 protein: CASSQESRYGYTF
CDR3 DNA: TGTGCCAGCAGCCAAGAGTCGCGCTATGGCTACACCTTC

D gene: TRBD1
V gene: TRBV5-4
clone size: .
J gene: TRBJ2-2
CDR3 protein: CASSPGGQGWAGELFF
CDR3 DNA: TGTGCCAGCAGCCCCGGGGGACAGGGTTGGGCCGGGGAGCTGTTTTTT

D gene: .
V gene: TRBV6-4
clone size: few
J gene: TRBJ2-1
CDR3 protein: CASSHTSNNEQFF
CDR3 DNA: TGTGCCAGCAGCCATACTAGCAACAATGAGCAGTTCTTC

D gene: TRBD2
V gene: TRBV7-9
clone size: few
J gene: TRBJ2-1
CDR3 protein: CASSWGAGGFSYNEQFF
CDR3 DNA: TGTGCCAGCAGCTGGGGAGCGGGGGGCTTTTCCTACAATGAGCAGTTCTTC

D gene: .
V gene: TRBV9
clone size: .
J gene: TRBJ2-2
CDR3 protein: CASSPGRVGAGELFF
CDR3 DNA: TGTGCCAGCAGCCCCGGCAGGGTAGGAGCCGGGGAGCTGTTTTTT

D gene: .
V gene: TRBV18
clone size: .
J gene: TRBJ2-5
CDR3 protein: CASSPTGEQETQYF
CDR3 DNA: TGTGCCAGCTCACCGACAGGCGAGCAAGAGACCCAGTACTTC